The 19 T cell receptor beta chains reported below all come from one sample, sequenced in a study of glioma-infiltrating T cells. Amplification of TCR alpha and beta CDR3 regions from RNA used iRepertoire nested multiplex PCR. TCRdb re-called the multiplex PCR reads through MiXCR, storing one row per CDR3 protein. The sample lists some 190,000 distinct CDR3 sequences; around 32% were seen once. The sample consisted of glioma tissue, nonneoplastic brain tissue, or PBMCs (not recorded which). These receptors were obtained from a human donor with low-grade glioma or glioblastoma, undergoing nonglioma brain surgery, or in good health (not recorded which).

This clonotype was observed many times. V usage is TRBV4-1 and J usage is TRBJ2-3; tentative D call: TRBD2 (6 bases). V was shortened by 1 base and J by 1 base, with 6 bases between the two germline ends. The CDR3 runs to 14 residues. Germline CDR1 MGHRA, CDR2 YSYEKL. CDR3: CASSQGGGTDTQYF. The DNA for the CDR3 is TGCGCCAGCAGCCAAGGGGGGGGCACAGATACGCAGTATTTT.

This clonotype has a count of ten or more. The rearrangement joins TRBV4-3 to TRBJ1-2; 7 nucleotides line up with TRBD1. With 1 base clipped from V and 7 bases from J, the junction kept 0 bases outside the gene matches. The germline gives CDR1 LGHNA, CDR2 YSLEER. CDR3 length: 12 residues. The CDR3 DNA follows: TGCGCCAGCAGCCAAGGGACAGGTGGCTACACCTTC. This sequence encodes CASSQGTGGYTF.

This clonotype was picked up a small number of times. This sequence may be a read error, since a much larger clone differs from it by one base. V gene TRBV4-2 combines with J gene TRBJ2-1, with TRBD2 identical over 11 bases. Trimming at V came to 1 base and at J to 8 bases, leaving 4 bases not matched to a gene. CDR3 length equals 15 residues. Germline loops: CDR1 LGHNA, CDR2 YNFKEQ. The CDR3: CASSQGSGRADEQFF. In DNA, the CDR3 is TGTGCCAGCAGCCAAGGTAGCGGGAGGGCCGATGAGCAGTTCTTC.

As to this clonotype: A read error may be the cause here, since a much bigger clone is one base away. This chain connects TRBV9 to TRBJ1-6; 7 bases are shared with TRBD1. The length of the CDR3 is 12 residues. Per the germline V gene, CDR1 is SGDLS and CDR2 is YYNGEE. CDR3 coding DNA: TGTGCCAGCAGCGGAAACAGGGGACCCCTCCAATTT. This codes for CASSGNRGPLQF.

This clonotype was seen ten or more times. J is TRBJ2-5 and V is TRBV27; D uncertain. V was trimmed by 4 bases and J by 2 bases, leaving 11 bases between them. There are 14 residues in the CDR3. CDR1 MNHEY and CDR2 SMNVEV come from the germline V gene (reference sequence). For the CDR3, the DNA is TGTGCCAGCAGTTCCCCGGCAGAACAAGAGACCCAGTACTTC. It specifies CASSSPAEQETQYF.

This clonotype was counted a few times. A much larger clone differs by one base, so this may be a read error. The chain has TRBV28 and TRBJ1-1; no firm D call. The CDR3 length is 15 residues. CDR1 and CDR2 from the germline V gene are MDHEN and SYDVKM. CDR3 nucleotides: TGTGCCAGCGGCTCGGCGGCTGTGATGAACACTAAAGCTTTCTTT. As protein: CASGSAAVMNTKAFF.

This clonotype has a count of ten or more. The genes are TRBV12-3 or TRBV12-4 and TRBJ1-1, with D maybe TRBD1 (6 bases). The ends were cut back, 3 bases at V and 4 bases at J, with 9 bases in the middle. CDR3 length: 13 amino acids. CDR3 loop: CASSLGRGTEAFF. CDR3 in DNA: TGTGCCAGCAGTTTGGGCAGGGGCACTGAAGCTTTCTTT.

This clonotype has a count of ten or more. In DNA form, the CDR3 reads TGTGCCAGCACCCAAAGCGGGAGGAATGCCTACGAGCAGTACTTC. Residues: CASTQSGRNAYEQYF. The V gene is TRBV7-2, the J gene TRBJ2-7, with 9 nucleotides matching TRBD2. V was pared by 7 bases and J by 2 bases, with 9 bases of the junction left unmatched. Germline values: CDR1 SGHTA, CDR2 FQGNSA. The CDR3 loop spans 15 amino acids.

Details on this clonotype: A much larger clone is a single base away; this may be a read error. CDR3 protein: CASSAGQLNTEAFF. In DNA form, the CDR3 reads TGCGCCAGCAGCGCCGGACAACTGAACACTGAAGCTTTCTTT. V usage is TRBV5-1 and J usage is TRBJ1-1; possibly TRBD1 for D (5 bases). The CDR3 has 14 residues. Germline V CDR1 and CDR2: SGHRS, YFSETQ. Trimming stripped 4 bases from V and 0 bases from J, with 10 bases between.

This chain links TRBV27 with TRBJ1-2; 11 bases map to TRBD1. Germline V lookup: CDR1 MNHEY, CDR2 SMNVEV (reference sequence). There are 17 residues in the CDR3. V gave up 6 bases and J gave up 4 bases; unmatched junction bases: 13. Here the CDR3 DNA reads TGTGCCAGCAGCCCCTCTGAAGGGACAGGGGGTGGCTATGGCTACACCTTC. It codes for CASSPSEGTGGGYGYTF.

In this sample, this clonotype turned up a few times. The chain uses TRBV5-5 and TRBJ2-1; 8 bases are shared with TRBD2. J was trimmed by 2 bases and V by 2 bases; bases with no gene match: 3. This CDR3 region has 15 residues. CDR1 and CDR2 (germline): SGHKS, YYEKEE (reference sequence). The CDR3 spells CASSFSGSTYNEQFF. CDR3 nucleotides: TGTGCCAGCAGCTTCAGCGGGAGTACCTACAATGAGCAGTTCTTC. Variable domain in full (rest from reference TRBV5-5 and TRBJ2-1): DAGVTQSPTHLIKTRGQQVTLRCSPISGHKSVSWYQQVLGQGPQFIFQYYEKEERGRGNFPDRFSARQFPNYSSELNVNALLLGDSALYLCASSFSGSTYNEQFFGPGTRLTVL.

About this clonotype: Since a much larger clone is just one base distant, this may be a read error. V gene TRBV27 combines with J gene TRBJ2-7; 8 nucleotides line up with TRBD2. The CDR3 contains 13 residues. Germline CDR1 MNHEY, CDR2 SMNVEV (reference sequence). This chain's CDR3 is CARSSGTSREQYF. In DNA form, the CDR3 reads TGTGCCCGCAGCTCCGGGACTAGTCGCGAGCAGTACTTC.

The gene calls are TRBV4-1 and TRBJ2-5, with TRBD1 matching over 8 bases. CDR1 is MGHRA and CDR2 is YSYEKL in the germline V gene. The CDR3 runs 14 residues. Here the CDR3 reads CVSSSGGWQETQYF. In DNA form, the CDR3 reads TGCGTTAGCAGCTCAGGGGGCTGGCAAGAGACCCAGTACTTC.

Concerning this clonotype: With a much larger clone just one base away, this may be a read error. V gene TRBV11-2 combines with J gene TRBJ1-3, with D perhaps matching TRBD1 (5 bases). V lost 5 bases and J lost 0, with 20 bases in between. Germline-derived CDR1 and CDR2 are SGHAT and FQNNGV. The CDR3 is 18 residues long. The CDR3 sequence is CASSPYNLDSRSGNTIYF. DNA for the CDR3: TGTGCCAGCAGCCCCTACAATTTAGACAGCCGCTCTGGAAACACCATATATTTT.

This clonotype was observed many times. The chain recombines TRBV25-1 with TRBJ2-7; D is uncertain. This CDR3 is 12 amino acids long. In germline, CDR1 is MGHDK, CDR2 SYGVNS. Trimming took off 5 bases at V and 1 base at J, with 6 bases between the two ends. CDR3 coding DNA: TGTGCCAGCAGTATGGATTCCTACGAGCAGTACTTC. This gives the protein CASSMDSYEQYF.

This clonotype was picked up many times. This chain uses TRBV6-1 with TRBJ2-7; either TRBD1 or TRBD2 may supply D (5 bases each). The germline gives CDR1 MNHNS, CDR2 SASEGT. With 6 bases removed from V and 2 bases from J, the gap between germline ends came to 14 bases. The CDR3 has 14 amino acids. For the CDR3, the DNA is TGTGCCAGCAGCCTCTTTCGAGGGGCCTACGAGCAGTACTTC. Amino acids: CASSLFRGAYEQYF.

Comments on this clonotype: Given a much more abundant clone one base away, this may be a read error. The CDR3 loop reads CSVEHRGSDEQFF. The CDR3 DNA sequence: TGCAGCGTTGAGCACAGGGGGTCGGATGAGCAGTTCTTC. The chain combines TRBV29-1 with TRBJ2-1; 8 nucleotides align to TRBD1. CDR3 length equals 13 residues. Germline values: CDR1 SQVTM, CDR2 ANQGSEA. Losses at the gene ends were 3 bases for V and 8 bases for J; bases not matched to a gene: 6.

This clonotype was counted a few times. This rearrangement joins TRBV7-9 to TRBJ2-2; a weak D match, TRBD1 (5 bases). The germline V gene encodes CDR1 SEHNR and CDR2 FQNEAQ (reference sequence). The CDR3 contains 16 residues. V shed 5 bases and J shed 6 bases, with 19 bases lying between them. In DNA, the CDR3 is TGTGCCAGCAGCACAGGACAAGTCTCAGCCGCCGGGGAGCTGTTTTTT. Its translation is CASSTGQVSAAGELFF.

This clonotype has at least ten counts. V usage is TRBV27 and J usage is TRBJ1-2; TRBD1 matches 7 bases. Germline loops: CDR1 MNHEY, CDR2 SMNVEV (reference sequence). The trim removed 0 bases at V and 2 bases at J, leaving 6 bases unmatched. The CDR3 spans 16 residues. CDR3 sequence: CASSLSAGTANYGYTF. DNA of the CDR3: TGTGCCAGCAGTTTATCGGCCGGGACAGCCAACTATGGCTACACCTTC.